The clone carrying this T cell receptor beta chain was seen more than once but under ten times. Germline CDR1 and CDR2: LGHNA and YNFKEQ. This CDR3 is built from 13 residues. With 0 bases removed from V and 6 bases from J, the gap between germline ends came to 9 bases. These data originate in a study of cytomegalovirus exposure and HLA in healthy donors. 60 Vbeta and 13 Jbeta primers were used in PCR. The assay was immunoSEQ multiplex PCR, and TCRdb's table has in-frame clones only and misses some. Among over 100,000 clones listed, about 74% were seen once. Sequenced input: PBMCs. This clonotype originated in a man aged 25 to 40 in good health and CMV-seropositive. The chain couples TRBV4-2 to TRBJ2-7, with D perhaps TRBD2 (7 bases). CDR3 DNA sequence: TGTGCCAGCAGCCAAGATCGGGGGGCCGAGCAGTACTTC. Amino acid sequence: CASSQDRGAEQYF.